This entry features one TCR beta chain sequence. Its target is unknown. These data originate in a study of post-analysis software for immune sequencing data. Study in general: Relapsing-remitting, secondary progressive and progressive-relapsing forms made up the multiple sclerosis disease courses.

Germline CDR1 and CDR2: MGHRA and YSYEKL. This CDR3 spans 16 amino acids. The junction had 6 bases not matched to a gene; V was cut back by 1 base and J by 5 bases. Each TCR beta cDNA library carried unique molecular identifiers. T cells numbering roughly 0.9 to 10 million yielded cDNA molecules that totaled about 500,000. One entry per CDR3 protein, called by TCRdb with MiXCR from the PCR reads. The table lists 450,000 to 650,000 distinct CDR3 sequences, roughly 47% of them singletons. General observations from the study: Batch-mates among the samples co-clustered strongly by F measure. In patients, about 5 TRBV segments were more frequent than in controls, with TRBV5-6, TRBV5-1 and TRBV20-1 among them. Multiple sclerosis was associated with a significant reduction in normalized Chao1 diversity relative to controls.

This TCR came from a girl under 18 with multiple sclerosis. Input material: blood. The V and J genes are TRBV4-1 and TRBJ2-3; 10 bases agree with TRBD2. CDR3 in amino acids: CASSQGSGGAQDTQYF. The CDR3 DNA reads as TGCGCCAGCAGCCAAGGGAGCGGGGGGGCCCAAGATACGCAGTATTTT.